This T cell receptor beta chain was identified in a study of blood T cells in healthy people across ages. Primed by a sample-barcoded 5' primer and a J-beta primer mix, a second PCR proceeded for 7 to 11 cycles. MiXCR was run by TCRdb on the 5' RACE reads, yielding one entry per CDR3 protein. Of roughly 2 million distinct CDR3 sequences listed, 49% are singletons. Germline CDR1 and CDR2: DFQATT and SNEGSKA (reference sequence). This CDR3 region has 16 residues. Trimming left V 4 bases short and J 6 bases short, with 22 bases between. The sample taken for sequencing was blood. This TCR was sampled from a woman in her forties in good health. The chain employs TRBV20-1 and TRBJ1-5; no reliable D call. The CDR3 bases are TGCAGTGCTACCCACGTTGAGACCCTAACCCGTCAGCCCCAGCATTTT. It translates to CSATHVETLTRQPQHF.